Below are 13 T cell receptor beta chains sequenced from a single sample in a study of T cells in Graves' hyperthyroidism and ophthalmopathy. Template material for amplifying TCR beta CDR3 regions consisted of RNA transcripts. HTBI primers were employed in a first-round RT-PCR of the TCR CDR3. TCRdb recomputed calls from the multiplex PCR reads with MiXCR, one row per CDR3 protein. The sample holds 490,000 or so distinct CDR3 sequences; approximately 48% are singletons and the top ten take about two fifths. Material for sequencing was peripheral blood or thyroid tissue (not recorded which). The receptors derive from an adult woman with Graves' disease, either hyperthyroidism or ophthalmopathy (not recorded which).

This clonotype was seen a single time. V is TRBV10-3 and J is TRBJ1-1; TRBD1 is a possible D gene (5 bases). With 6 bases removed from V and 3 bases from J, the gap between germline ends came to 11 bases. Germline CDR1 is ENHRY and CDR2 is SYGVKD. The CDR3 totals 13 residues. The CDR3 loop reads CAIRGTRDTEAFF. CDR3 DNA: TGTGCCATCAGGGGGACTAGGGACACTGAAGCTTTCTTT.

This clonotype was counted ten times or more. The rearrangement links TRBV5-1 to TRBJ1-4; D is undetermined. This CDR3 region has 13 residues. Deletions cut 4 bases from V and 3 bases from J, with 7 bases between. Germline CDR1 is SGHRS and CDR2 is YFSETQ. The CDR3 loop reads CASSRWANEKLFF. The CDR3 DNA reads as TGCGCCAGCAGCCGATGGGCTAATGAAAAACTGTTTTTT.

This clonotype was seen more than once but under ten times. This chain joins TRBV7-9 and TRBJ2-1, with TRBD2 identical over 9 bases. V trimming: 0 bases; J trimming: 7 bases; junction bases outside the gene matches: 4. Germline V lookup: CDR1 SEHNR, CDR2 FQNEAQ (reference sequence). The CDR3 length is 15 residues. Here the CDR3 reads CASSLAPREGNEQFF. DNA for the CDR3: TGTGCCAGCAGCTTAGCTCCGCGGGAGGGGAATGAGCAGTTCTTC.

The V gene is TRBV10-3, the J gene TRBJ2-3; D is ambiguous. The V end lost 8 bases, the J end lost 5 bases, and 14 bases lay between the germline ends. CDR1 ENHRY and CDR2 SYGVKD come from the germline V gene. The CDR3 is 13 residues long. CDR3: CAIWLGPGDTQYF. The CDR3 nucleotides read TGTGCCATCTGGCTCGGGCCCGGAGATACGCAGTATTTT.

This sequence joins TRBV28 and TRBJ2-7, with D tentatively TRBD2 (5 bases). With 6 bases removed from V and 8 bases from J, the gap between germline ends came to 14 bases. In germline, CDR1 is MDHEN, CDR2 SYDVKM. The CDR3 is 12 amino acids. CDR3 loop: CASSSLRRQQYF. DNA of the CDR3: TGTGCCAGCAGCTCCCTAAGGAGGCAGCAGTACTTC.

The rearrangement uses TRBV7-9 and TRBJ1-1, with D perhaps matching TRBD1 (5 bases). CDR3 size: 15 residues. The germline gives CDR1 SEHNR, CDR2 FQNEAQ (reference sequence). V lost 2 bases, J lost 0 bases, and 10 bases lay in between. The CDR3 spells CASSLKAGMNTEAFF. As DNA, the CDR3 is TGTGCCAGCAGCTTAAAAGCAGGGATGAACACTGAAGCTTTCTTT.

The V call is TRBV2, the J call TRBJ1-5; 8 nucleotides align to TRBD1. The CDR3 has 15 residues. Germline assignment: CDR1 SNHLY and CDR2 FYNNEI. The V segment lost 5 bases and the J segment 1 base; nucleotides outside the gene matches: 4. The CDR3 region has the DNA TGTGCCAGCAGTTCACAGGGGGTAAGCAATCAGCCCCAGCATTTT. It encodes CASSSQGVSNQPQHF.

The V gene is TRBV9, the J gene TRBJ1-3, with D unclear. The ends were cut back, 3 bases at V and 0 bases at J, with 13 bases in the middle. Germline lookup yields CDR1 SGDLS and CDR2 YYNGEE. This CDR3 has 16 residues. The DNA of the CDR3 is TGTGCCAGCAGCGCGTCGGGAGACCCCTCTGGAAACACCATATATTTT. Amino acid sequence: CASSASGDPSGNTIYF.

This clonotype occurred many times. The chain uses TRBV5-5 and TRBJ2-7, with 7 bases aligning to TRBD1. This CDR3 contains 12 residues. Germline V gene data show CDR1 as SGHKS and CDR2 as YYEKEE (reference sequence). J was trimmed by 10 bases and V by 4 bases; bases with no gene match: 8. CDR3 sequence (DNA): TGTGCCAGCAGCCCTTACGGACAGGAACAGTACTTC. Residues: CASSPYGQEQYF.

The chain couples TRBV25-1 to TRBJ1-2, with D possibly matching TRBD1 (6 bases). This CDR3 has 16 amino acids. Germline CDR1 reads MGHDK; CDR2 reads SYGVNS. The ends were cut back, 5 bases at V and 0 bases at J, with 16 bases in the middle. The CDR3 sequence is CASSSGQFRPNYGYTF. For the CDR3, the DNA is TGTGCCAGCAGTTCCGGACAGTTTCGCCCTAACTATGGCTACACCTTC.

This clonotype was recorded only once. This sequence joins TRBV5-1 and TRBJ1-1; D remains unclear. V was clipped by 3 bases and J by 7 bases, with 22 bases between them. Germline values: CDR1 SGHRS, CDR2 YFSETQ. This CDR3 region has 16 residues. In DNA form, the CDR3 reads TGCGCCAGCAGCTCCGGACGGTACACTCGGTATGATGAAGCTTTCTTT. This codes for CASSSGRYTRYDEAFF.

The chain is built from TRBV9 and TRBJ2-5; either TRBD1 or TRBD2 may supply D (6 bases each). This CDR3 has 15 residues. Germline lookup yields CDR1 SGDLS and CDR2 YYNGEE. V was pared by 2 bases and J by 2 bases, with 13 bases between. The CDR3 here is CASSVWGAVQETQYF. The CDR3 DNA reads as TGTGCCAGCAGCGTTTGGGGGGCGGTTCAAGAGACCCAGTACTTC.

Comments on this clonotype: Because the CDR3's place on the DNA is in doubt, the DNA is left out and the CDR3 is given as listed by TCRdb. This chain uses TRBV2 with TRBJ1-1. From germline, CDR1 is SNHLY and CDR2 FYNNEI. 14 amino acids form the CDR3, both terminal residues included. CDR3 region: CACSASVGRSEAFF.